Listed below are T cell receptor beta chains from one sample, sequenced in a study of OX40 agonist ivuxolimab in advanced cancers. Profiled with immunoSEQ multiplex PCR; TCRdb holds only in-frame clones, not every one. The table records about 58,000 clones, around 93% of them present only once. Here the sequenced sample was CD4+ or CD8+ T cells sorted from blood, taken in a trial of the OX40 agonist ivuxolimab. Every receptor here comes from an adult with an advanced solid tumor such as melanoma, head and neck, liver or kidney cancer. Each CDR3 is given with its conserved first and last residue.

>TRBV6-1|13|TRBJ1-1
CASSAMEGAEAFF
>TRBV6-5|14|TRBJ2-3
CASSSRDTPDTQYF
>TRBV27|13|TRBJ2-7
CASRGAGSYEQYF
>TRBV4-1|15|TRBJ1-2
CASSQETGLSSGYTF
>TRBV7-2|13|TRBJ2-3
CASSLPSSDTQYF
>TRBV4-3|16|TRBJ1-2
CASSQDWRRNFYGYTF
>TRBV7-9|14|TRBJ2-5
CASTLTGGGVTQYF
>TRBV7-9|12|TRBJ2-1
CASSFSGGEQFF
>TRBV10-3|15|TRBJ2-5
CAISEQIAAQETQYF
>TRBV7-2|14|TRBJ2-3
CASSPRGLTDTQYF
>TRBV28|14|TRBJ1-2
CASMVAGVGYGYTF
>TRBV6-1|15|TRBJ1-4
CASTHGGTEGEKLFF
>TRBV27|16|TRBJ2-7
CASSYRPGLRLYEQYF
>TRBV13|13|TRBJ2-2
CASSTSVGGELFF
>TRBV11-1|16|TRBJ1-1
CASSMIRQGEDTEAFF
>TRBV2|16|TRBJ2-3
CASRGTSGTSTDTQYF
>TRBV28|14|TRBJ2-2
CATLKSGNTGELFF
>TRBV7-2|15|TRBJ1-3
CASSRIQGAGNTIYF
>TRBV7-2|15|TRBJ2-7
CASSLGGTSSYEQYF
>TRBV2|18|TRBJ2-3
CASSATSGSVGSTDTQYF
>TRBV11-2|12|TRBJ1-4
CASSLANGPLLF
>TRBV6-1|13|TRBJ1-2
CASSAQGNYGYTF
>TRBV2|15|TRBJ1-3
CASSEQAISGNTIYF
>TRBV9|13|TRBJ1-1
CASSVGAGTEAFF
>TRBV2|13|TRBJ2-5
CASRTGGWETQYF
>TRBV18|13|TRBJ2-5
CASSPSDPPTQYF
>TRBV10-3|16|TRBJ2-2
CAISESQQGSTGELFF
>TRBV30|12|TRBJ2-1
CAVGQSDNEQFF
>TRBV13|17|TRBJ2-1
CASSPPGSGRAYNEQFF
>TRBV19|13|TRBJ2-1
CASKRLAGGEQFF
>TRBV6-6|15|TRBJ1-2
CASREAGTGAYGYTF
>TRBV10-3|13|TRBJ2-5
CAISSDRGETQYF
>TRBV2|13|TRBJ2-4
CASRRDGRNIQYF
>TRBV7-8|13|TRBJ1-5
CASSGNRDQPQHF
>TRBV6-5|14|TRBJ1-3
CASRPGPSGNTIYF
>TRBV5-1|14|TRBJ2-3
CASSSGQGADTQYF
>TRBV2|16|TRBJ1-1
CASSEAPRGLGTEAFF
>TRBV6-1|14|TRBJ2-7
CASSDDTDRITRYF
>TRBV5-8|14|TRBJ2-7
CASRRLIRGYEQYF
>TRBV5-1|13|TRBJ2-2
CASRGADTGELFF
>TRBV28|14|TRBJ2-3
CASSYGGSTDTQYF
>TRBV15|16|TRBJ2-7
CATSRGLAGSSYEQYF
>TRBV6-1|17|TRBJ2-5
CASRGKTSIVLQETQYF
>TRBV5-8|19|TRBJ1-1
CASSLVLLWGPKGDAEAFF
>TRBV9|16|TRBJ2-2
CASSVGTVPGTGELFF
>TRBV25-1|13|TRBJ1-2
CASSEDRNYGYTF
>TRBV10-3|15|TRBJ2-7
CAISEATGLGYEQYF